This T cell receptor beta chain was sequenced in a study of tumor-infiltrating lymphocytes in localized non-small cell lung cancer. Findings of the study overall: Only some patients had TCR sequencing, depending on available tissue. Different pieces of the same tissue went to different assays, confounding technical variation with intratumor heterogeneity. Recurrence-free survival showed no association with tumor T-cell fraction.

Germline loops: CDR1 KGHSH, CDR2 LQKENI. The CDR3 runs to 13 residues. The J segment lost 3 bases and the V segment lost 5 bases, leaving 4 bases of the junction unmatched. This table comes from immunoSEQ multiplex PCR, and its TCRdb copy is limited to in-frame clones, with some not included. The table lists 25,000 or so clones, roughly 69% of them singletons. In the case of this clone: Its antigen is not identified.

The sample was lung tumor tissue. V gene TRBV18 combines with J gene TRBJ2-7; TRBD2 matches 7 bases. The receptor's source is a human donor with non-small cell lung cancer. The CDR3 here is CASSSGGDYEQYF. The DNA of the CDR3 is TGTGCCAGCTCATCGGGGGGAGACTACGAGCAGTACTTC.